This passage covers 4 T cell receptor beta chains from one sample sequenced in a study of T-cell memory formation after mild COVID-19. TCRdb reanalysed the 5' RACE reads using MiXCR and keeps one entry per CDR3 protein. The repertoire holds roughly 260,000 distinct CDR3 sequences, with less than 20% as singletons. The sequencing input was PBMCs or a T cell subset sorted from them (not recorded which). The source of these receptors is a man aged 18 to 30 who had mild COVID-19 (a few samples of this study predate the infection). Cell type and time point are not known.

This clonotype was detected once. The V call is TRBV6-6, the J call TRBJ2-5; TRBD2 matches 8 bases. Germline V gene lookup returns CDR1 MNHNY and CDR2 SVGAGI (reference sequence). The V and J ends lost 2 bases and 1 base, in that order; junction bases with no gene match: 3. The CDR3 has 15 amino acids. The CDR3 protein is CASSYGSGVQETQYF. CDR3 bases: TGTGCCAGCAGTTACGGTAGCGGGGTCCAAGAGACCCAGTACTTC.

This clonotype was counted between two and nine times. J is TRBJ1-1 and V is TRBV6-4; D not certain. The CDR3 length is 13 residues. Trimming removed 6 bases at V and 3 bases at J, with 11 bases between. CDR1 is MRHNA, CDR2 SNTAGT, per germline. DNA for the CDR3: TGTGCCAGCAGCTTCACGGAGGACACTGAAGCTTTCTTT. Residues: CASSFTEDTEAFF.

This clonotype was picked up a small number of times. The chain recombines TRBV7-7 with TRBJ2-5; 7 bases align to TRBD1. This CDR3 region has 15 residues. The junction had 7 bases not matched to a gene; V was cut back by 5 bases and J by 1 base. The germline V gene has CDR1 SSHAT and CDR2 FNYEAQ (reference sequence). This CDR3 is CASSPTGNPQETQYF. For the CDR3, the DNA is TGTGCCAGCAGCCCGACAGGGAATCCCCAAGAGACCCAGTACTTC.

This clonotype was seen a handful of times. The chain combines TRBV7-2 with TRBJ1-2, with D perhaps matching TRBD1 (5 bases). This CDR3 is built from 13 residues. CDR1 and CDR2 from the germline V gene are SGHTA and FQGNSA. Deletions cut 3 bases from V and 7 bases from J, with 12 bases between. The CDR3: CASSFGYGGGYTF. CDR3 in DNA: TGTGCCAGCAGCTTCGGGTACGGGGGTGGCTACACCTTC. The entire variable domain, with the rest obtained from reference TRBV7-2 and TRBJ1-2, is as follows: GAGVSQSPSNKVTEKGKDVELRCDPISGHTALYWYRQSLGQGLEFLIYFQGNSAPDKSGLPSDRFSAERTGGSVSTLTIQRTQQEDSAVYLCASSFGYGGGYTFGSGTRLTVV.